This note documents a single T cell receptor (beta chain) sequence. As yet, its antigen is unknown. This sample was included in a study of long-term antiretroviral therapy in people with HIV. Findings and caveats of the study: Even long-term ART left TRB diversity below transplant donor controls, despite gains.

Survey level was the resolution at which the v3.0 immunoSEQ assay ran. Sequenced by immunoSEQ multiplex PCR; TCRdb stores in-frame clones only, minus some. The repertoire consists of more than 20,000 clones, with 75% to 90% occurring once and the leading ten covering roughly 9%. V was trimmed by 2 bases and J by 7 bases, leaving 11 bases between them. This CDR3 is 13 amino acids long. The chain combines TRBV6-7 with TRBJ1-1; D might be TRBD1 (5 bases). TRBV6-7 is an open reading frame whose function is uncertain. The sequence was collected from a man aged 35-49 years with HIV. Sample: unsorted PBMCs, taken 2.3 years after starting antiretroviral therapy. CDR3 sequence reads: CASSYPTQGEAFF. DNA for the CDR3: TGTGCCAGCAGTTACCCCACTCAGGGTGAAGCTTTCTTT.